This T cell receptor beta chain appears in the sequencing data of a study of CD8 T cells in ankylosing spondylitis. As the method for making TCR beta libraries, quantitative 5'-RACE with molecular barcodes was used. A single record per CDR3 protein comes from TCRdb applying MiXCR to the 5' RACE reads. The sample has hundreds of thousands of distinct CDR3 sequences, about 30% seen once. This CDR3 spans 14 amino acids. V was pared by 6 bases and J by 1 base, with 7 bases of the junction left unmatched. Germline-derived CDR1 and CDR2 are DFQATT and SNEGSKA (reference sequence). This clonotype was seen a handful of times. Its specificity is unknown. General study findings and limits: The clones that were linked to disease were reported to be significantly enriched in matched synovial fluid samples from ankylosing spondylitis patients. Clones linked to disease, bearing a CD8+ phenotype, were relatively rare in peripheral blood. A TCR beta motif of several highly homologous variants appeared characteristic of ankylosing spondylitis blood.

The sequence was obtained from a male donor with ankylosing spondylitis or in good health (not recorded which). The gene calls are TRBV20-1 and TRBJ1-1, with 8 bases aligning to TRBD1. The sequenced sample consisted of blood, either unsorted or a sorted T cell fraction (not recorded which). In nucleotides, the CDR3 is TGCAGTGCCCAAGAGGACAGGGCGAACACTGAAGCTTTCTTT. It is translated as CSAQEDRANTEAFF.